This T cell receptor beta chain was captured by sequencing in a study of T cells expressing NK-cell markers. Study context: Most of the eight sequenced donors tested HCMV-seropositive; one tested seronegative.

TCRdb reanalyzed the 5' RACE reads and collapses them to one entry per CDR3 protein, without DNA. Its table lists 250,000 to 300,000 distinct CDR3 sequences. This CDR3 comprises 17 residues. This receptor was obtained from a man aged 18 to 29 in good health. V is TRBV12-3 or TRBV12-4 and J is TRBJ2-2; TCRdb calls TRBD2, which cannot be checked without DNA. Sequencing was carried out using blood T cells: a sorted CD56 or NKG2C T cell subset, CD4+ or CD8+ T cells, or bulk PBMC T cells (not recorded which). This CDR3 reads CASSLGLAGSSAGELFF.